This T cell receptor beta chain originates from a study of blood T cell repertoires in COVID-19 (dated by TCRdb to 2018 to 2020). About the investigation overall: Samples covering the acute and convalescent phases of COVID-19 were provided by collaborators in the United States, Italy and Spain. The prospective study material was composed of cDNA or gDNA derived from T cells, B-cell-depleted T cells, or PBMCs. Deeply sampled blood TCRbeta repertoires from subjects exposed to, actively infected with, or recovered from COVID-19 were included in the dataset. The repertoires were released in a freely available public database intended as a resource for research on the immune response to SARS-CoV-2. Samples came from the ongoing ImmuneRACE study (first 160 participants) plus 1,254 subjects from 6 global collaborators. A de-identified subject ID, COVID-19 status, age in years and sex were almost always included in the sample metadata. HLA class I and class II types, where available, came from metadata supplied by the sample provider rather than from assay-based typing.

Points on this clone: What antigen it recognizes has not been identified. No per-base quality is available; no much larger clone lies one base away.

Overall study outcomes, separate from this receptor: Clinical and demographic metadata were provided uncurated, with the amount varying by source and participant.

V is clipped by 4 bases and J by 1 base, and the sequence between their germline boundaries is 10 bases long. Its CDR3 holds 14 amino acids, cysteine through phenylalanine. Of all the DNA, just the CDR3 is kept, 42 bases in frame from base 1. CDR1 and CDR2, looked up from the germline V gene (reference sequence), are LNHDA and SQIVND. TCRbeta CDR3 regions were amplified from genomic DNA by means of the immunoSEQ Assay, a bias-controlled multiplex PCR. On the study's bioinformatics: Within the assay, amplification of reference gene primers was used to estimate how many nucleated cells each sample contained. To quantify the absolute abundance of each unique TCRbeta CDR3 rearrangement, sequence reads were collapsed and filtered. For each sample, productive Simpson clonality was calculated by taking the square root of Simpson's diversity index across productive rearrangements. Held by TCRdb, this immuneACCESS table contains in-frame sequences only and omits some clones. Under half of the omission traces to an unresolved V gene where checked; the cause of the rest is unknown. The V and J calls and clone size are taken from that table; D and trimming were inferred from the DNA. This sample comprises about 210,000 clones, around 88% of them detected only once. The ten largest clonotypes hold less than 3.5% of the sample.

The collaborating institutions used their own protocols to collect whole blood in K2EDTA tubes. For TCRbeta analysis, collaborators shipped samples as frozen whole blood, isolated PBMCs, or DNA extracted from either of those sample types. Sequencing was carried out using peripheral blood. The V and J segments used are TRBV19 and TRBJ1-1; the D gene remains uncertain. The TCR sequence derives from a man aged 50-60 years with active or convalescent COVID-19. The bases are TGTGCCAGTAGTACCACCCTATGGAACACTGAAGCTTTCTTT. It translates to CASSTTLWNTEAFF.